This TCR beta chain was recovered during a study of CD8+ T cells in alopecia areata. The wider study: At a dose of 5 to 10 mg twice daily, oral tofacitinib was given to treated patients.

The sequencing template was cDNA reverse transcribed from extracted RNA. The method was immunoSEQ multiplex PCR; TCRdb's version includes in-frame clones alone and lacks a portion of them. The data hold over 200,000 clones, with over 60% observed a single time. Findings and limits, study-wide: TCR sharing was clearer in mice than between patients, perhaps partly owing to patient HLA diversity.

The treatment was: oral pan-JAK inhibitor, 5-10 mg twice daily. The V and J ends lost 0 bases and 4 bases, in that order; junction bases with no gene match: 2. CDR3 size: 16 residues. Germline V gene data show CDR1 as LNHNV and CDR2 as YYDKDF (reference sequence). Comment on this clone: Antigen unknown.

The chain has TRBV15 and TRBJ2-1; 11 nucleotides match TRBD2. Sequenced here: CD4+ T cells sorted from blood, sampled at week 4, from a patient treated with tofacitinib. The sequence derives from a human donor with alopecia areata. This CDR3 is CATSREGTSGYNEQFF. DNA for the CDR3: TGTGCCACCAGCAGAGAAGGGACTAGCGGTTACAATGAGCAGTTCTTC.